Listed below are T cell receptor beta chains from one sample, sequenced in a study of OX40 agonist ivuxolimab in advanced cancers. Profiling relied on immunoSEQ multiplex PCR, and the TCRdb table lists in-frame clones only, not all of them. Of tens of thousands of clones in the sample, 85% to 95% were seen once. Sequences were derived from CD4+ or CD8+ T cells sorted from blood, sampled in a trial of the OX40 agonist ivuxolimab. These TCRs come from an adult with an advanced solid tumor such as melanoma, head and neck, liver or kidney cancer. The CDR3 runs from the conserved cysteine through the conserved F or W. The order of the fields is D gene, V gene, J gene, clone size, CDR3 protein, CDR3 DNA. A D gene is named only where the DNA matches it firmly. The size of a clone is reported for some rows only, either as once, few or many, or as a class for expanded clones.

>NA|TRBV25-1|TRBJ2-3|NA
CASSGGDTQYF
TGTGCCAGCAGTGGGGGGGATACGCAGTATTTT
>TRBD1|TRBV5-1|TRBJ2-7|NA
CASTGDRVYEQYF
TGCGCCAGCACGGGGGACAGGGTGTACGAGCAGTACTTC
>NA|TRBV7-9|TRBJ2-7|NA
CASSLDMGEYEQYF
TGTGCCAGCAGTTTAGACATGGGGGAGTACGAGCAGTACTTC
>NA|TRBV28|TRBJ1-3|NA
CASSAAGNTIYF
TGTGCCAGCAGCGCAGCTGGAAACACCATATATTTT
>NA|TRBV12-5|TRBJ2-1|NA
CASGFPTLYNEQFF
TGTGCTAGTGGTTTCCCGACTCTCTACAATGAGCAGTTCTTC
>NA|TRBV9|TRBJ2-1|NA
CASSVGGEQFF
TGTGCCAGCAGCGTAGGAGGAGAGCAGTTCTTC
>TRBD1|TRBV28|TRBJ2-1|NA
CASLTRQTGVVGYNEQFF
TGTGCCAGCCTAACTCGCCAAACAGGGGTGGTAGGATACAATGAGCAGTTCTTC
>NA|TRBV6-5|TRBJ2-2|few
CASSYSGVTGELFF
TGTGCCAGCAGTTACTCAGGAGTCACCGGGGAGCTGTTTTTT
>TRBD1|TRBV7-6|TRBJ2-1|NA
CASSLGGTGSYNEQFF
TGTGCCAGCAGCTTAGGCGGGACAGGGTCCTACAATGAGCAGTTCTTC
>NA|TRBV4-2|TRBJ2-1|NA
CASSQDQGAGPPGNEQFF
TGTGCCAGCAGCCAAGATCAAGGAGCGGGCCCGCCGGGCAATGAGCAGTTCTTC
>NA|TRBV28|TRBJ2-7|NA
CASSFAGTPGGTF
TGTGCCAGCAGTTTTGCCGGGACACCGGGAGGAACCTTC
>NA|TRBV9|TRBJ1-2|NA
CASSAGTGAHYGYTF
TGTGCCAGCAGCGCCGGGACGGGGGCCCACTATGGCTACACCTTC
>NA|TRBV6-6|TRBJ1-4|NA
CASSPGPSETNEKLFF
TGTGCCAGCAGCCCTGGGCCCTCCGAAACTAATGAAAAACTGTTTTTT
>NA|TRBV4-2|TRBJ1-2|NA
CASSQEENYGYTF
TGTGCCAGCAGCCAAGAGGAGAACTATGGCTACACCTTC
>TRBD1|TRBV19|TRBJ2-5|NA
CATGTGEETQYF
TGTGCCACAGGGACAGGGGAAGAGACCCAGTACTTC
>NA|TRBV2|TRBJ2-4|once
CASSVNIQYF
TGTGCCAGCAGTGTAAATATTCAGTACTTC
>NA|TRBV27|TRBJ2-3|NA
CASSLSPGADTQYF
TGTGCCAGCAGTTTATCGCCGGGAGCAGATACGCAGTATTTT
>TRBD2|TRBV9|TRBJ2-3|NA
CASSVGDYALGDTQYF
TGTGCCAGCAGCGTAGGGGACTACGCGTTGGGAGATACGCAGTATTTT
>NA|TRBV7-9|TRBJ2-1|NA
CASSPAGGQLNEQFF
TGTGCCAGCAGCCCTGCCGGGGGACAGCTCAATGAGCAGTTCTTC
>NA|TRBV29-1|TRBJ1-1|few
CSVDPNRGFISEAFF
TGCAGCGTTGATCCTAATAGGGGGTTCATCTCTGAAGCTTTCTTT
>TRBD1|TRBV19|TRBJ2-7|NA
CASSWTGGTEQYF
TGTGCCAGTAGTTGGACAGGGGGTACAGAGCAGTACTTC
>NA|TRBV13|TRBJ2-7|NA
CASSSMGVEQYF
TGTGCCAGCAGCTCTATGGGTGTGGAGCAGTACTTC
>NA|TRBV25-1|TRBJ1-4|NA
CASSERRVWGEKLFF
TGTGCCAGCAGTGAAAGGCGTGTCTGGGGTGAAAAACTGTTTTTT
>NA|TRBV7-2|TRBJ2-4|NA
CASTLLRGVGNIQYF
TGTGCCAGCACCTTACTCCGTGGGGTAGGAAACATTCAGTACTTC
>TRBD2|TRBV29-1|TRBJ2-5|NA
CSVELAGGPRETQYF
TGCAGCGTCGAACTAGCGGGAGGGCCTAGAGAGACCCAGTACTTC
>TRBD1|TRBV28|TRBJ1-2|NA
CASSFRGLYGYTF
TGTGCCAGCAGTTTCAGGGGGTTATATGGCTACACCTTC
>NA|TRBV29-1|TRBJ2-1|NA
CSVRGGNEQFF
TGCAGCGTTAGGGGGGGAAATGAGCAGTTCTTC
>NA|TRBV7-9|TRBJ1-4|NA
CASSFWGATNEKLFF
TGTGCCAGCAGCTTTTGGGGGGCAACTAATGAAAAACTGTTTTTT
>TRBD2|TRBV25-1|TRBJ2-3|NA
CASGPSGTDTQYF
TGTGCCAGCGGTCCTAGCGGGACTGATACGCAGTATTTT
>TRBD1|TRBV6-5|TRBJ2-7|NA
CASSEDRVAYEQYF
TGTGCCAGCAGTGAAGACAGGGTAGCCTACGAGCAGTACTTC
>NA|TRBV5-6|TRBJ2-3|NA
CASSSMTVSTDTQYF
TGTGCCAGCAGCTCTATGACAGTGAGCACAGATACGCAGTATTTT
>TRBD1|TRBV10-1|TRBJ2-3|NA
CASSELGQGVTDTQYF
TGCGCCAGCAGTGAGTTGGGACAGGGGGTCACAGATACGCAGTATTTT
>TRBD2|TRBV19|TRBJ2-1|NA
CASSLGLASSYNEQFF
TGTGCCAGTAGTTTAGGACTAGCTAGCTCCTACAATGAGCAGTTCTTC
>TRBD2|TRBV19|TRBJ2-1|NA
CASSIRTSGRSNEQFF
TGTGCCAGTAGTATCCGGACTAGCGGGAGATCGAATGAGCAGTTCTTC
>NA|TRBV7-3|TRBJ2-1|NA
CASSFLGGTLDEQFF
TGTGCCAGCAGCTTTTTGGGCGGGACCTTGGATGAGCAGTTCTTC
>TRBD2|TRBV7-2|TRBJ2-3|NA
CASSFGTTNTDTQYF
TGTGCCAGCAGCTTTGGGACTACCAACACAGATACGCAGTATTTT
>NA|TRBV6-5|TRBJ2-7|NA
CASSRTETYEQYF
TGTGCCAGCAGCAGGACGGAGACCTACGAGCAGTACTTC
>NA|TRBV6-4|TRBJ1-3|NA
CASSSERRRVGGNTIYF
TGTGCCAGCAGTTCCGAGAGGCGTCGGGTGGGAGGAAACACCATATATTTT
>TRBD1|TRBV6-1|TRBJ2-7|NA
CASSHQPTGQEQYF
TGTGCCAGCAGTCACCAGCCGACAGGGCAGGAGCAGTACTTC
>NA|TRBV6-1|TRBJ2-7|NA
CASSGLTYEQYF
TGTGCCAGCAGTGGCCTGACCTACGAGCAGTACTTC
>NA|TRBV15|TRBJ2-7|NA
CATSRGVAWEQYF
TGTGCCACCAGCAGAGGAGTAGCGTGGGAGCAGTACTTC
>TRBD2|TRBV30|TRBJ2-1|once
CAWRGLAVYNEQFF
TGTGCCTGGAGGGGACTAGCGGTATACAATGAGCAGTTCTTC
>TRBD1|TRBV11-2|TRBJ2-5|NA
CASSSPGQGLEETQYF
TGTGCCAGCAGCTCCCCGGGACAGGGCTTGGAGGAGACCCAGTACTTC
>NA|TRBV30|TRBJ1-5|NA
CAWSATSYSNQPQHF
TGTGCCTGGAGTGCAACAAGTTATAGCAATCAGCCCCAGCATTTT
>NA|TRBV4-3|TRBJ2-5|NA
CASSQDIRIQETQYF
TGCGCCAGCAGCCAAGATATACGGATACAAGAGACCCAGTACTTC
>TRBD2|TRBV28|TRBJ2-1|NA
CASSEGLAAYNEQFF
TGTGCCAGCAGTGAAGGGCTAGCGGCCTACAATGAGCAGTTCTTC
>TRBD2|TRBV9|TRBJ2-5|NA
CASSSSGRADETQYF
TGTGCCAGCAGCTCCAGCGGGAGGGCGGATGAGACCCAGTACTTC
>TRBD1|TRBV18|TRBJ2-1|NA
CASSPPGQVYNEQFF
TGTGCCAGCTCACCACCGGGACAGGTATACAATGAGCAGTTCTTC
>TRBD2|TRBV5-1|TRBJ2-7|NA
CASSPIGGRDYEQYF
TGCGCCAGCAGCCCGATTGGCGGGAGGGACTACGAGCAGTACTTC
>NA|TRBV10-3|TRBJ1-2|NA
CAISESTPSAKIGYTF
TGTGCCATCAGTGAGTCGACGCCAAGTGCGAAGATCGGCTACACCTTC
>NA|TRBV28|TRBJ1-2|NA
CASRVGQDRGYTF
TGTGCCAGCAGGGTGGGCCAAGACAGGGGCTACACCTTC
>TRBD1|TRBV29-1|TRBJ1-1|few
CSGRTGLGTEAFF
TGCAGCGGTAGGACAGGGTTGGGCACTGAAGCTTTCTTT
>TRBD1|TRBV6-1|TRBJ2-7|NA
CATTKGQGADEQYF
TGTGCCACCACAAAAGGGCAGGGGGCTGACGAGCAGTACTTC
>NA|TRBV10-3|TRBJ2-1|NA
CAIFVSPGLSPYNEQFF
TGTGCCATCTTTGTCTCCCCAGGTTTATCTCCCTACAATGAGCAGTTCTTC
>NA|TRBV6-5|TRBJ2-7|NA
CASSYSGDFTLYEQYF
TGTGCCAGCAGTTACTCAGGGGACTTCACCCTCTACGAGCAGTACTTC